A selection of T cell receptor beta chains follows, all from one sample in a study of OX40 agonist ivuxolimab in advanced cancers. Only in-frame clones appear in the TCRdb table, and some are missing; sequencing was by immunoSEQ multiplex PCR. The table has more than 20,000 clones, around four fifths seen once. The sample consisted of CD4+ or CD8+ T cells sorted from blood, taken in a trial of the OX40 agonist ivuxolimab. The receptors stem from an adult with an advanced solid tumor such as melanoma, head and neck, liver or kidney cancer. CDR3s include the opening cysteine and the closing phenylalanine or tryptophan. A D gene is named only where the DNA matches it firmly. Clone size, where shown, is once, few, many, or a class for clones that have expanded.

V gene: TRBV7-9; clone size: NA; D gene: TRBD2; J gene: TRBJ2-1; CDR3 protein: CASNYRLAGGPNEQFF; CDR3 DNA: TGTGCCAGCAACTACCGACTAGCGGGAGGGCCGAATGAGCAGTTCTTC
V gene: TRBV28; clone size: NA; D gene: NA; J gene: TRBJ1-2; CDR3 protein: CASSWEGNYGYTF; CDR3 DNA: TGTGCCAGCAGTTGGGAGGGGAACTATGGCTACACCTTC
V gene: TRBV13; clone size: NA; D gene: TRBD2; J gene: TRBJ2-5; CDR3 protein: CASSLLREKYF; CDR3 DNA: TGTGCCAGCAGCTTACTGCGGGAGAAGTACTTC
V gene: TRBV5-6; clone size: NA; D gene: TRBD1; J gene: TRBJ2-2; CDR3 protein: CASTRPGQSSPRGTGELFF; CDR3 DNA: TGTGCCAGCACCAGACCGGGACAGTCCTCTCCTCGGGGCACCGGGGAGCTGTTTTTT
V gene: TRBV9; clone size: NA; D gene: TRBD2; J gene: TRBJ2-7; CDR3 protein: CASSAGGLAGGYEQYF; CDR3 DNA: TGTGCCAGCAGCGCGGGGGGACTAGCGGGAGGCTACGAGCAGTACTTC
V gene: TRBV25-1; clone size: NA; D gene: TRBD1; J gene: TRBJ1-1; CDR3 protein: CASSEYGTGGTEAFF; CDR3 DNA: TGTGCCAGCAGTGAATATGGGACAGGGGGCACTGAAGCTTTCTTT
V gene: TRBV27; clone size: NA; D gene: TRBD1; J gene: TRBJ2-7; CDR3 protein: CASSFLVLGQGGEQYF; CDR3 DNA: TGTGCCAGCAGTTTCTTAGTGTTGGGACAGGGCGGCGAGCAGTACTTC
V gene: TRBV28; clone size: NA; D gene: NA; J gene: TRBJ1-2; CDR3 protein: CASRIGTGYGYTF; CDR3 DNA: TGTGCCAGCAGGATCGGGACTGGCTATGGCTACACCTTC
V gene: TRBV7-6; clone size: NA; D gene: NA; J gene: TRBJ1-3; CDR3 protein: CASSSGADPGNTIYF; CDR3 DNA: TGTGCCAGCAGCTCCGGGGCCGACCCTGGAAACACCATATATTTT
V gene: TRBV27; clone size: NA; D gene: TRBD1; J gene: TRBJ2-7; CDR3 protein: CASRVSPGTGEYF; CDR3 DNA: TGTGCCAGCAGGGTCTCCCCCGGGACAGGGGAGTACTTC
V gene: TRBV21-1; clone size: few; D gene: NA; J gene: TRBJ1-1; CDR3 protein: CAISGTEAFF; CDR3 DNA: TGTGCCATCTCGGGGACTGAAGCTTTCTTT
V gene: TRBV4-1; clone size: NA; D gene: NA; J gene: TRBJ1-2; CDR3 protein: CASSQTPGYGYTF; CDR3 DNA: TGCGCCAGCAGCCAAACTCCAGGATATGGCTACACCTTC
V gene: TRBV6-1; clone size: once; D gene: TRBD1; J gene: TRBJ2-5; CDR3 protein: CASSEGTGFGETQYF; CDR3 DNA: TGTGCCAGCAGTGAGGGGACAGGGTTTGGAGAGACCCAGTACTTC
V gene: TRBV5-1; clone size: few; D gene: NA; J gene: TRBJ1-2; CDR3 protein: CASSLEGPANYGYTF; CDR3 DNA: TGCGCCAGCAGCTTGGAGGGGCCAGCTAACTATGGCTACACCTTC
V gene: TRBV30; clone size: NA; D gene: TRBD1; J gene: TRBJ2-1; CDR3 protein: CAWSVLETGGYNEQFF; CDR3 DNA: TGTGCCTGGAGTGTACTGGAGACAGGGGGCTACAATGAGCAGTTCTTC
V gene: TRBV28; clone size: NA; D gene: NA; J gene: TRBJ1-6; CDR3 protein: CASSSVGDNSPLHF; CDR3 DNA: TGTGCCAGCAGTTCGGTCGGGGACAATTCACCCCTCCACTTT
V gene: TRBV4-1; clone size: NA; D gene: NA; J gene: TRBJ2-7; CDR3 protein: CASSQEPGDFYEQYF; CDR3 DNA: TGCGCCAGCAGCCAAGAACCGGGAGACTTTTACGAGCAGTACTTC
V gene: TRBV7-9; clone size: NA; D gene: NA; J gene: TRBJ2-2; CDR3 protein: CASRQDTGELFF; CDR3 DNA: TGTGCCAGCAGACAGGACACCGGGGAGCTGTTTTTT
V gene: TRBV15; clone size: NA; D gene: NA; J gene: TRBJ2-5; CDR3 protein: CATSRDGSEETQYF; CDR3 DNA: TGTGCCACCAGCAGAGATGGGAGTGAAGAGACCCAGTACTTC
V gene: TRBV29-1; clone size: NA; D gene: NA; J gene: TRBJ2-7; CDR3 protein: CSVLAYEQYF; CDR3 DNA: TGCAGCGTTCTCGCCTACGAGCAGTACTTC
V gene: TRBV12-5; clone size: NA; D gene: NA; J gene: TRBJ2-7; CDR3 protein: CASGLVVGYSPYEQYF; CDR3 DNA: TGTGCTAGTGGTTTGGTGGTGGGATATTCCCCATACGAGCAGTACTTC
V gene: TRBV7-9; clone size: NA; D gene: TRBD1; J gene: TRBJ1-2; CDR3 protein: CASSPRTGPNYGYTF; CDR3 DNA: TGTGCCAGCAGCCCGCGGACAGGGCCTAACTATGGCTACACCTTC
V gene: TRBV5-6; clone size: NA; D gene: NA; J gene: TRBJ2-3; CDR3 protein: CASSLVADTQYF; CDR3 DNA: TGTGCCAGCAGCTTGGTAGCAGATACGCAGTATTTT
V gene: TRBV5-8; clone size: NA; D gene: NA; J gene: TRBJ2-1; CDR3 protein: CASSLWSGTVPNEQFF; CDR3 DNA: TGTGCCAGCAGCTTGTGGTCTGGGACGGTTCCTAATGAGCAGTTCTTC
V gene: TRBV6-6; clone size: NA; D gene: NA; J gene: TRBJ2-7; CDR3 protein: CASSYGMHSSTEQYF; CDR3 DNA: TGTGCCAGCAGTTATGGTATGCACAGCTCAACCGAGCAGTACTTC
V gene: TRBV9; clone size: NA; D gene: NA; J gene: TRBJ2-6; CDR3 protein: CASSEGPGANVLTF; CDR3 DNA: TGTGCCAGCAGCGAGGGGCCTGGGGCCAACGTCCTGACTTTC
V gene: TRBV30; clone size: NA; D gene: TRBD1; J gene: TRBJ2-7; CDR3 protein: CAWSGQGWEQYF; CDR3 DNA: TGTGCCTGGAGTGGACAGGGTTGGGAGCAGTACTTC
V gene: TRBV7-9; clone size: NA; D gene: NA; J gene: TRBJ1-1; CDR3 protein: CASSYATEAFF; CDR3 DNA: TGTGCCAGCAGCTACGCTACTGAAGCTTTCTTT
V gene: TRBV27; clone size: NA; D gene: NA; J gene: TRBJ2-7; CDR3 protein: CASSLTRAYEQYF; CDR3 DNA: TGTGCCAGCAGTTTAACCAGGGCCTACGAGCAGTACTTC
V gene: TRBV11-3; clone size: few; D gene: NA; J gene: TRBJ2-2; CDR3 protein: CASSPKRAHTGELFF; CDR3 DNA: TGTGCCAGCAGCCCTAAGCGGGCCCACACCGGGGAGCTGTTTTTT
V gene: TRBV11-2; clone size: NA; D gene: NA; J gene: TRBJ2-2; CDR3 protein: CASSLQDFGLFF; CDR3 DNA: TGTGCCAGCAGCTTACAGGACTTTGGGCTGTTTTTT
V gene: TRBV6-4; clone size: once; D gene: NA; J gene: TRBJ2-6; CDR3 protein: CASSEGAGANVLTF; CDR3 DNA: TGTGCCAGCAGTGAGGGGGCTGGGGCCAACGTCCTGACTTTC
V gene: TRBV29-1; clone size: NA; D gene: NA; J gene: TRBJ2-1; CDR3 protein: CSVGRQGVSYNEQFF; CDR3 DNA: TGCAGCGTGGGCCGACAAGGGGTCTCCTACAATGAGCAGTTCTTC
V gene: TRBV27; clone size: NA; D gene: NA; J gene: TRBJ2-7; CDR3 protein: CASRLRAGYEQYF; CDR3 DNA: TGTGCCAGCAGGTTGAGGGCGGGCTACGAGCAGTACTTC
V gene: TRBV4-2; clone size: NA; D gene: TRBD2; J gene: TRBJ2-7; CDR3 protein: CASSQGRAGEYEQYF; CDR3 DNA: TGTGCCAGCAGCCAAGGCAGGGCGGGAGAATACGAGCAGTACTTC
V gene: TRBV5-1; clone size: NA; D gene: TRBD1; J gene: TRBJ2-7; CDR3 protein: CASTRGQGSSYEQYF; CDR3 DNA: TGCGCCAGCACCCGAGGACAGGGAAGCTCCTACGAGCAGTACTTC
V gene: TRBV6-1; clone size: once; D gene: NA; J gene: TRBJ2-7; CDR3 protein: CASSSDGSYEQYF; CDR3 DNA: TGTGCCAGCAGTTCGGACGGCTCCTACGAGCAGTACTTC
V gene: TRBV4-1; clone size: NA; D gene: TRBD1; J gene: TRBJ2-7; CDR3 protein: CASSQYGPGGYEQYF; CDR3 DNA: TGCGCCAGCAGCCAATATGGGCCAGGGGGCTACGAGCAGTACTTC
V gene: TRBV7-7; clone size: once; D gene: NA; J gene: TRBJ2-1; CDR3 protein: CASSLGGSYNEQFF; CDR3 DNA: TGTGCTAGCAGCTTAGGAGGTAGCTACAATGAGCAGTTCTTC
V gene: TRBV28; clone size: NA; D gene: NA; J gene: TRBJ2-7; CDR3 protein: CASSFGQGYEQYF; CDR3 DNA: TGTGCCAGCAGTTTTGGGCAGGGCTACGAGCAGTACTTC
V gene: TRBV6-4; clone size: NA; D gene: NA; J gene: TRBJ1-6; CDR3 protein: CASSDSFGNSPLHF; CDR3 DNA: TGTGCCAGCAGTGACTCGTTCGGGAATTCACCCCTCCACTTT
V gene: TRBV19; clone size: NA; D gene: TRBD1; J gene: TRBJ2-3; CDR3 protein: CASRTGWADTQYF; CDR3 DNA: TGTGCCAGTCGGACAGGGTGGGCAGATACGCAGTATTTT
V gene: TRBV4-1; clone size: NA; D gene: NA; J gene: TRBJ2-7; CDR3 protein: CASSQDTRPTATTYEQYF; CDR3 DNA: TGCGCCAGCAGCCAAGATACGCGACCGACAGCGACCACCTACGAGCAGTACTTC
V gene: TRBV14; clone size: once; D gene: TRBD1; J gene: TRBJ2-2; CDR3 protein: CASSTEWTGYTGELFF; CDR3 DNA: TGTGCCAGCAGCACGGAGTGGACAGGTTACACCGGGGAGCTGTTTTTT
V gene: TRBV30; clone size: NA; D gene: TRBD1; J gene: TRBJ1-4; CDR3 protein: CAWRKGTGGQKLFF; CDR3 DNA: TGTGCCTGGAGGAAGGGGACAGGGGGCCAAAAACTGTTTTTT
V gene: TRBV7-3; clone size: NA; D gene: TRBD2; J gene: TRBJ2-1; CDR3 protein: CASSLQTSGGPSSYNEQFF; CDR3 DNA: TGTGCCAGCAGCTTACAGACTAGCGGGGGCCCGAGCTCCTACAATGAGCAGTTCTTC
V gene: TRBV7-9; clone size: NA; D gene: TRBD1; J gene: TRBJ2-3; CDR3 protein: CASSPGTGELTDTQYF; CDR3 DNA: TGTGCCAGCAGCCCGGGGACAGGGGAATTGACAGATACGCAGTATTTT
V gene: TRBV6-4; clone size: once; D gene: TRBD2; J gene: TRBJ2-3; CDR3 protein: CASSAHSGRGDTQYF; CDR3 DNA: TGTGCCAGCAGCGCACATAGCGGGAGAGGAGATACGCAGTATTTT
V gene: TRBV5-6; clone size: NA; D gene: TRBD2; J gene: TRBJ2-1; CDR3 protein: CASSRRVVAGGYNEQFF; CDR3 DNA: TGTGCCAGCAGCCGGCGGGTCGTAGCGGGAGGGTACAATGAGCAGTTCTTC
V gene: TRBV18; clone size: NA; D gene: NA; J gene: TRBJ2-7; CDR3 protein: CASSGGIGKRFYEQYF; CDR3 DNA: TGTGCCAGCTCAGGTGGGATAGGGAAGCGATTCTACGAGCAGTACTTC
V gene: TRBV9; clone size: NA; D gene: NA; J gene: TRBJ1-4; CDR3 protein: CASSVAYGEGANEKLFF; CDR3 DNA: TGTGCCAGCAGCGTAGCTTACGGGGAAGGCGCTAATGAAAAACTGTTTTTT
V gene: TRBV6-4; clone size: NA; D gene: NA; J gene: TRBJ2-1; CDR3 protein: CASSDLASSSYNEQFF; CDR3 DNA: TGTGCCAGCAGTGACTTAGCAAGTAGCTCCTACAATGAGCAGTTCTTC
V gene: TRBV28; clone size: NA; D gene: TRBD2; J gene: TRBJ2-3; CDR3 protein: CASSPGLAVTDTQYF; CDR3 DNA: TGTGCCAGCAGTCCGGGACTAGCGGTAACAGATACGCAGTATTTT
V gene: TRBV7-9; clone size: NA; D gene: TRBD1; J gene: TRBJ2-6; CDR3 protein: CASSSEPDRAAGANVLTF; CDR3 DNA: TGTGCCAGCAGCTCGGAACCAGACAGGGCGGCGGGGGCCAACGTCCTGACTTTC
V gene: TRBV13; clone size: few; D gene: TRBD1; J gene: TRBJ2-5; CDR3 protein: CASSSGTGRQETQYF; CDR3 DNA: TGTGCCAGCAGCTCAGGGACAGGGAGGCAAGAGACCCAGTACTTC
V gene: TRBV27; clone size: NA; D gene: TRBD2; J gene: TRBJ2-3; CDR3 protein: CASTPRRLAGPDTQYF; CDR3 DNA: TGTGCCAGCACCCCACGGCGGCTAGCGGGACCAGATACGCAGTATTTT
V gene: TRBV18; clone size: NA; D gene: NA; J gene: TRBJ1-5; CDR3 protein: CASSQDPIPGPQHF; CDR3 DNA: TGTGCCAGCTCACAAGACCCGATTCCTGGGCCCCAGCATTTT
V gene: TRBV29-1; clone size: NA; D gene: TRBD1; J gene: TRBJ2-7; CDR3 protein: CSVDTGTGSSYEQYF; CDR3 DNA: TGCAGCGTTGATACCGGGACAGGGAGCTCCTACGAGCAGTACTTC
V gene: TRBV5-8; clone size: few; D gene: NA; J gene: TRBJ1-1; CDR3 protein: CASQGGTEAFF; CDR3 DNA: TGTGCCAGCCAGGGTGGGACTGAAGCTTTCTTT